This is a list of T cell receptor beta chains from one sample in a study of CD8 T cells in ankylosing spondylitis. TCRdb independently ran MiXCR on the 5' RACE reads; one entry per CDR3 protein. The table includes some 46,000 distinct CDR3 sequences, 9.5% to 12% detected once. Sequenced material: blood, either unsorted or a sorted T cell fraction (not recorded which). The receptors come from a male donor with ankylosing spondylitis or in good health (not recorded which). CDR3s include the opening cysteine and the closing phenylalanine or tryptophan. The D gene is left open where the match is weak. Expanded clones get a size class; other rows say once, few or many, or leave the size out.

V gene: TRBV5-1
clone size: many
J gene: TRBJ2-1
D gene: .
CDR3 protein: CASSLITGARQPYNEQFF
CDR3 DNA: TGCGCCAGCAGCTTAATAACCGGGGCTCGACAACCCTACAATGAGCAGTTCTTC

V gene: TRBV19
clone size: many
J gene: TRBJ2-7
D gene: .
CDR3 protein: CASSPRGGPYEQYF
CDR3 DNA: TGTGCCAGTAGTCCCCGGGGTGGCCCCTACGAGCAGTACTTC

V gene: TRBV29-1
clone size: medium-sized
J gene: TRBJ2-2
D gene: .
CDR3 protein: CSVEGLMNTGELFF
CDR3 DNA: TGCAGCGTTGAAGGACTAATGAACACCGGGGAGCTGTTTTTT

V gene: TRBV7-7
clone size: many
J gene: TRBJ2-3
D gene: .
CDR3 protein: CASSFEVTDTQYF
CDR3 DNA: TGTGCCAGCAGCTTTGAGGTCACAGATACGCAGTATTTT

V gene: TRBV3-1
clone size: many
J gene: TRBJ2-3
D gene: .
CDR3 protein: CASSHGSTDTQYF
CDR3 DNA: TGTGCCAGCAGCCATGGATCTACAGATACGCAGTATTTT

V gene: TRBV20-1
clone size: .
J gene: TRBJ2-3
D gene: .
CDR3 protein: CSANRSDTQYF
CDR3 DNA: TGCAGTGCTAACAGGTCAGATACGCAGTATTTT

V gene: TRBV7-9
clone size: .
J gene: TRBJ2-3
D gene: .
CDR3 protein: CASSLLSVTTDTQYF
CDR3 DNA: TGTGCCAGCAGCTTATTGTCGGTTACCACAGATACGCAGTATTTT

V gene: TRBV10-3
clone size: many
J gene: TRBJ2-3
D gene: TRBD2
CDR3 protein: CAIRASGGTDTQYF
CDR3 DNA: TGTGCCATCAGGGCTAGCGGGGGCACAGATACGCAGTATTTT

V gene: TRBV4-2
clone size: few
J gene: TRBJ2-5
D gene: TRBD2
CDR3 protein: CASSLTGGKETQYF
CDR3 DNA: TGTGCCAGCAGCCTCACGGGGGGGAAAGAGACCCAGTACTTC

V gene: TRBV12-3/TRBV12-4
clone size: many
J gene: TRBJ2-7
D gene: .
CDR3 protein: CASSFGTTGEQYF
CDR3 DNA: TGTGCCAGCAGTTTTGGGACCACGGGGGAGCAGTACTTC

V gene: TRBV14
clone size: few
J gene: TRBJ2-3
D gene: .
CDR3 protein: CASSQVGRADTQYF
CDR3 DNA: TGTGCCAGCAGCCAAGTTGGCCGCGCAGATACGCAGTATTTT

V gene: TRBV15
clone size: many
J gene: TRBJ2-1
D gene: .
CDR3 protein: CATSSPKGPSYNEQFF
CDR3 DNA: TGTGCCACCAGCAGTCCTAAGGGCCCTTCCTACAATGAGCAGTTCTTC

V gene: TRBV28
clone size: .
J gene: TRBJ2-2
D gene: TRBD2
CDR3 protein: CASRGGPYTGELFF
CDR3 DNA: TGTGCCAGCCGGGGGGGGCCGTACACCGGGGAGCTGTTTTTT

V gene: TRBV5-4
clone size: many
J gene: TRBJ2-1
D gene: TRBD2
CDR3 protein: CASSLVLTSGGSFYNEQFF
CDR3 DNA: TGTGCCAGCAGCTTGGTCTTAACTAGCGGGGGGAGCTTCTACAATGAGCAGTTCTTC

V gene: TRBV5-6
clone size: many
J gene: TRBJ2-4
D gene: .
CDR3 protein: CASSLGPPNIQYF
CDR3 DNA: TGTGCCAGCAGCTTGGGACCGCCCAACATTCAGTACTTC

V gene: TRBV12-3/TRBV12-4
clone size: .
J gene: TRBJ2-3
D gene: TRBD2
CDR3 protein: CASGISGGASPDTQYF
CDR3 DNA: TGTGCCAGCGGAATTAGCGGGGGGGCCAGTCCAGATACGCAGTATTTT

V gene: TRBV5-1
clone size: .
J gene: TRBJ2-7
D gene: TRBD1
CDR3 protein: CASSAAGQGVGYEQYF
CDR3 DNA: TGCGCCAGCAGCGCCGCGGGACAGGGGGTTGGCTACGAGCAGTACTTC

V gene: TRBV20-1
clone size: .
J gene: TRBJ2-7
D gene: TRBD2
CDR3 protein: CSALRGTGPIQQYF
CDR3 DNA: TGCAGTGCCCTGCGGGGGACGGGTCCCATTCAGCAGTACTTC

V gene: TRBV5-1
clone size: many
J gene: TRBJ1-5
D gene: TRBD1
CDR3 protein: CASSYTGDQPQHF
CDR3 DNA: TGCGCCAGCAGCTACACAGGGGATCAGCCCCAGCATTTT

V gene: TRBV5-5
clone size: .
J gene: TRBJ1-2
D gene: TRBD1
CDR3 protein: CASSWGTGETEGYTF
CDR3 DNA: TGTGCCAGCAGCTGGGGGACAGGGGAGACCGAAGGCTACACCTTC

V gene: TRBV9
clone size: many
J gene: TRBJ2-7
D gene: .
CDR3 protein: CASSATGYDHEQYF
CDR3 DNA: TGTGCCAGCAGCGCCACAGGGTACGACCACGAGCAGTACTTC

V gene: TRBV2
clone size: .
J gene: TRBJ2-2
D gene: .
CDR3 protein: CASSGKGNTGELFF
CDR3 DNA: TGTGCCAGCAGTGGGAAGGGGAACACCGGGGAGCTGTTTTTT